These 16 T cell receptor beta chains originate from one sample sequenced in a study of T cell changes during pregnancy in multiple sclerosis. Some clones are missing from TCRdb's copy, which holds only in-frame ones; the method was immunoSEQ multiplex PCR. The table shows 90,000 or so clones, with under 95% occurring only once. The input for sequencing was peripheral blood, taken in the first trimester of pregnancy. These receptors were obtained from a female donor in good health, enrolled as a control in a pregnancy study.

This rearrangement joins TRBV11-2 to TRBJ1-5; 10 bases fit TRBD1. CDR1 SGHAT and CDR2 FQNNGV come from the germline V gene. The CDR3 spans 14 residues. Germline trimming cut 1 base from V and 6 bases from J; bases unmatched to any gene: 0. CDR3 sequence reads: CASSLGTGGQPQHF. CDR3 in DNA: TGTGCCAGCAGCTTAGGGACAGGGGGTCAGCCCCAGCATTTT.

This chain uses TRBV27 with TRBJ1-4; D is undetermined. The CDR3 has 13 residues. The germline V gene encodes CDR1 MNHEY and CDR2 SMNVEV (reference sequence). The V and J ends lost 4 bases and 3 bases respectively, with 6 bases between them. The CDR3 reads CASSSQANEKLFF. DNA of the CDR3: TGTGCCAGCAGTTCCCAGGCTAATGAAAAACTGTTTTTT.

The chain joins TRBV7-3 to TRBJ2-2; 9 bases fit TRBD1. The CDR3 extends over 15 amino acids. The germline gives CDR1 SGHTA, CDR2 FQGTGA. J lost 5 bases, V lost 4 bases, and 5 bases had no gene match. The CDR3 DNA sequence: TGTGCCAGCAGCTCCCGGGACAGGGTAACCGGGGAGCTGTTTTTT. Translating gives CASSSRDRVTGELFF.

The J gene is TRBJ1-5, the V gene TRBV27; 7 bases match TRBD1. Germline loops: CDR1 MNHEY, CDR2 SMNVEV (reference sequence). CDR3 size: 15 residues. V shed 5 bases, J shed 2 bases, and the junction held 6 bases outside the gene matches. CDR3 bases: TGTGCCAGCAGTAAACGAGGACAGGGCAATCAGCCCCAGCATTTT. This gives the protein CASSKRGQGNQPQHF.

The CDR3 is CASRLARKGPTSYEQYF. CDR3 sequence (DNA): TGTGCAAGTCGCTTAGCGCGAAAGGGGCCGACCTCCTACGAGCAGTACTTC. The V gene is TRBV12-2, the J gene TRBJ2-7; the tabulated D call, TRBD1, remains unverified against the DNA. TRBV12-2 is classified as a pseudogene. The CDR3 has 17 residues.

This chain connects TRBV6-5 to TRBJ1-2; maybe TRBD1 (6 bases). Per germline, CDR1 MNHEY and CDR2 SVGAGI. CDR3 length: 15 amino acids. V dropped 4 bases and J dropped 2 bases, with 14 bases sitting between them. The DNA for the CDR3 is TGTGCCAGCAGTTTGGACAGCCTCTCAAACTATGGCTACACCTTC. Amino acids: CASSLDSLSNYGYTF.

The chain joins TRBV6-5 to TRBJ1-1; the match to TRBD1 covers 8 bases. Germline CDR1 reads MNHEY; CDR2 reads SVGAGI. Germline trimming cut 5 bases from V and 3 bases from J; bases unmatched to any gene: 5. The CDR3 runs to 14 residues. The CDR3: CASSPRDRHTEAFF. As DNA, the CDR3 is TGTGCCAGCAGTCCCCGGGACAGGCACACTGAAGCTTTCTTT.

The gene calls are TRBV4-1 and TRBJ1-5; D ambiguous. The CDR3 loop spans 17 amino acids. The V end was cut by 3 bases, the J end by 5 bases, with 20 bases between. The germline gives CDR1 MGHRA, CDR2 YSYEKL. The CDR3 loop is CASSHEPSGLRDQPQHF. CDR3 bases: TGCGCCAGCAGCCATGAACCGTCCGGGCTGCGGGATCAGCCCCAGCATTTT.

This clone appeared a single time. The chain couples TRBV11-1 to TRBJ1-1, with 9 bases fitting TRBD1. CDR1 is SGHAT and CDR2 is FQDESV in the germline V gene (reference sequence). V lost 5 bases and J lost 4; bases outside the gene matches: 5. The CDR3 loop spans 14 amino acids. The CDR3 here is CASSPRDRVTEAFF. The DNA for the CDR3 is TGTGCCAGCAGCCCGCGGGACAGGGTCACTGAAGCTTTCTTT.

As DNA, the CDR3 is TGTGCCTCCGAAACAGTCCACGGCTACACCTTC. Encoded protein: CASETVHGYTF. The chain combines TRBV30 with TRBJ1-2; unclear D gene. CDR1 is GTSNPN, CDR2 SVGIG, per germline (reference sequence). V was pared by 7 bases and J by 8 bases, with 14 bases between. CDR3 size: 11 residues.

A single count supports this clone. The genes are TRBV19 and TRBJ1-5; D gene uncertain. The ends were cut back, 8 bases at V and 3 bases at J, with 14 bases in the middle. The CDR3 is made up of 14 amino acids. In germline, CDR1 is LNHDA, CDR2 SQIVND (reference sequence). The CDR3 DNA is TGTGCCAGTCACCAATACAGTTTCAATCAGCCCCAGCATTTT. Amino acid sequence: CASHQYSFNQPQHF.

The CDR3 sequence is CASSVIVRTVTSTNEKLFF. Written as DNA, the CDR3 is TGTGCCAGCAGCGTTATAGTCAGGACAGTTACTTCAACTAATGAAAAACTGTTTTTT. The chain links TRBV9 to TRBJ1-4; a possible D gene is TRBD1 (6 bases). The CDR3 sequence is 19 residues long. Trimming removed 2 bases at V and 0 bases at J, with 20 bases between. Germline assignment: CDR1 SGDLS and CDR2 YYNGEE.

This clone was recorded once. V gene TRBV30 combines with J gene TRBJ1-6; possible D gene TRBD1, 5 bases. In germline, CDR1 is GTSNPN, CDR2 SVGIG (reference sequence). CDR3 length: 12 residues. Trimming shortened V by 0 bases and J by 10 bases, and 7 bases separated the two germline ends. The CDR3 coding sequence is TGTGCCTGGAGTGTACGGGGGTCACCCCTCCACTTT. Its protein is CAWSVRGSPLHF.

The CDR3 coding sequence is TGTGCCAGCGAGGAGGCGCATACCGGGGAGCTGTTTTTT. Amino acids: CASEEAHTGELFF. The V gene is TRBV9, the J gene TRBJ2-2; D perhaps matches TRBD2 (5 bases). This CDR3 has 13 residues. V was shortened by 7 bases and J by 5 bases, with 12 bases between the two germline ends. Per germline, CDR1 SGDLS and CDR2 YYNGEE.

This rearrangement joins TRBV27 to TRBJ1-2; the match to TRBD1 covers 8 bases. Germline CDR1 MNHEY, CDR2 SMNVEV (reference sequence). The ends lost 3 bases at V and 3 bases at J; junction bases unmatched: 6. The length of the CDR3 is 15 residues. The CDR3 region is CASSLGRGPHYGYTF. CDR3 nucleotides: TGTGCCAGCAGTTTGGGCAGGGGGCCCCACTATGGCTACACCTTC.

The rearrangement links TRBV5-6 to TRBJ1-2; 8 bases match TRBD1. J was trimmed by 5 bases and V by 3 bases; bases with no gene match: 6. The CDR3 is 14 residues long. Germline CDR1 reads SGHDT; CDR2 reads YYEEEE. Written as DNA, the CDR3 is TGTGCCAGCAGCTCCTCGGACAGGGCTTATGGCTACACCTTC. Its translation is CASSSSDRAYGYTF.